The rows below give T cell receptor beta chains drawn from one sample of a study of blood T cell repertoires in COVID-19. Profiling relied on immunoSEQ multiplex PCR, and the TCRdb table lists in-frame clones only, not all of them. The sample carries about 240,000 clones, nearly 95% recorded once. The source material was peripheral blood. The receptors come from a young man with COVID-19, enrolled during active disease. CDR3s include the opening cysteine and the closing phenylalanine or tryptophan. D genes are given only for firm matches. The size of a clone is reported for some rows only, either as once, few or many, or as a class for expanded clones.

v_gene	abundance	j_gene	d_gene	CDR3aa	CDR3nt
TRBV7-2	.	TRBJ2-2	.	CASSFFFLGGGHTGELFF	TGTGCCAGCAGCTTTTTCTTCCTGGGGGGGGGCCACACCGGGGAGCTGTTTTTT
TRBV27	.	TRBJ1-1	.	CASTLMGGADTEAFF	TGTGCCAGCACCCTGATGGGGGGGGCCGACACTGAAGCTTTCTTT
TRBV6-5	.	TRBJ1-2	TRBD1	CASRTDRARGYTF	TGTGCCAGCAGGACAGACAGGGCACGCGGCTACACCTTC
TRBV18	.	TRBJ2-1	TRBD2	CASSTGTTSNEQFF	TGTGCCAGCTCAACCGGGACTACGAGCAATGAGCAGTTCTTC
TRBV30	.	TRBJ1-4	TRBD1	CAWSDPRQGANEKLFF	TGTGCCTGGAGTGACCCCCGACAGGGGGCTAATGAAAAACTGTTTTTT
TRBV4-2	.	TRBJ1-5	.	CASSQVTCGGHF	TGTGCCAGCAGCCAAGTGACATGTGGTGGGCATTTT
TRBV28	.	TRBJ1-1	.	CATMGGISEAFF	TGTGCCACCATGGGGGGTATTTCTGAAGCTTTCTTT
TRBV5-4	.	TRBJ1-2	TRBD1	CASSLGTGAANYGYTF	TGTGCCAGCAGCCTCGGGACAGGGGCTGCTAACTATGGCTACACCTTC
TRBV20-1	.	TRBJ2-1	TRBD2	CSASERGVNEQFF	TGCAGTGCTAGTGAGCGGGGCGTAAATGAGCAGTTCTTC
TRBV6-5	.	TRBJ1-2	.	CASSSAATGFAYTF	TGTGCCAGCAGTTCAGCCGCAACAGGGTTCGCCTACACCTTC
TRBV6-2/TRBV6-3	.	TRBJ1-1	.	CASSSRAFGSTEAFF	TGTGCCAGCAGCTCCAGGGCATTCGGGAGCACTGAAGCTTTCTTT
TRBV30	.	TRBJ1-4	.	CAGRQSQANEKLFF	TGTGCCGGAAGACAGTCACAGGCTAATGAAAAACTGTTTTTT
TRBV2	.	TRBJ1-1	TRBD1	CASTTGGPTEAFF	TGTGCCAGCACTACAGGGGGGCCCACTGAAGCTTTCTTT
TRBV2	.	TRBJ2-7	.	CASSESGREQYF	TGTGCCAGCAGTGAAAGTGGGCGCGAGCAGTACTTC
TRBV9	once	TRBJ2-7	.	CASSAGTDPYEQYF	TGTGCCAGCAGCGCGGGAACGGATCCCTACGAGCAGTACTTC
TRBV10-3	.	TRBJ1-5	.	CAISESKGGLQPQHF	TGTGCCATCAGTGAGTCTAAGGGAGGTCTTCAGCCCCAGCATTTT
TRBV9	.	TRBJ1-3	TRBD1	CASSVEGQGWSNTIYF	TGTGCCAGCAGCGTAGAGGGACAGGGGTGGAGTAACACCATATATTTT
TRBV20-1	many	TRBJ2-5	.	CSASQGLQETQYF	TGCAGTGCTAGTCAGGGTCTCCAAGAGACCCAGTACTTC
TRBV5-1	.	TRBJ2-5	TRBD2	CASSLGGTSGEETQYF	TGCGCCAGCAGCTTGGGGGGGACTAGCGGGGAAGAGACCCAGTACTTC